The 2 T cell receptor beta chains listed next were all sequenced from one sample in a study of control samples from healthy donors and cancer patients. Libraries were prepared by immunoSEQ multiplex PCR; TCRdb keeps only in-frame clonotypes and omits some of them. The sample contains some 100,000 clones, around 90% of which appear only once. Input material: blood. The receptors shown here come from a human donor in good health. The donor label of this sample is uncertain.

This chain uses TRBV19 with TRBJ1-6; TRBD1 aligns across 8 bases. Germline V gene sequence: CDR1 LNHDA, CDR2 SQIVND (reference sequence). V shed 6 bases and J 4 bases; nucleotides not matched to a gene: 8. This CDR3 has 16 residues. Here the CDR3 reads CASRTTGVGYNSPLHF. The CDR3 region has the DNA TGTGCCAGTAGAACGACAGGGGTTGGGTATAATTCACCCCTCCACTTT.

This chain connects TRBV24-1 to TRBJ2-3, with 8 nucleotides matching TRBD1. With 1 base clipped from V and 4 bases from J, the junction kept 6 bases outside the gene matches. The CDR3 length is 16 residues. Germline V gene sequence: CDR1 KGHDR, CDR2 SFDVKD. The CDR3 reads CATSDFPGQGSDTQYF. In nucleotides, the CDR3 is TGTGCCACCAGTGATTTCCCAGGACAGGGCTCAGATACGCAGTATTTT.